The clone carrying this T cell receptor (beta chain) was seen a handful of times. V shed 8 bases, J shed 4 bases, and the junction held 9 bases outside the gene matches. This CDR3 region has 15 residues. The germline CDR1 and CDR2 sequences are SEHNR and FQNEAQ (reference sequence). TCRdb itself ran the RT-PCR reads through MiXCR, one entry per CDR3 protein. The data contain roughly 700,000 distinct CDR3 sequences, roughly 14% of them singletons. The data originate from a study of response to subunit inactivated influenza vaccine. Specimen: PBMCs from blood, collected roughly 13 days after vaccination. The V gene is TRBV7-9, the J gene TRBJ2-1; 9 nucleotides line up with TRBD2. The source of this sequence is a man aged 50 or older who received an inactivated influenza vaccine. The CDR3 region is CASFRGGGLYNEQFF. The CDR3 DNA reads TGTGCCAGCTTTCGCGGGGGGGGCCTATACAATGAGCAGTTCTTC.